Shown below are 9 T cell receptor beta chains from a single sample sequenced in a study of T cell responses to AZD1222 COVID-19 vaccine. Measured with immunoSEQ multiplex PCR; TCRdb has only the in-frame clones, and not every one. The data contain some 150,000 clones, about 91% of them singletons. The source was peripheral blood, collected on day 0 of AZD1222 vaccination. Receptors originate from an adult in good health.

V is TRBV28 and J is TRBJ1-2; D uncertain. CDR3 size: 13 residues. The V end lost 2 bases, the J end lost 5 bases, and 9 bases lay between the germline ends. CDR1 and CDR2 (germline): MDHEN, SYDVKM. The CDR3 sequence: CASSLGLFYGYTF. The CDR3 DNA follows: TGTGCCAGCAGTTTAGGGCTCTTTTATGGCTACACCTTC.

This chain joins TRBV29-1 and TRBJ1-1, with a possible D match to TRBD1 (5 bases). Deletions cut 6 bases from V and 3 bases from J, with 8 bases between. CDR3 length equals 11 residues. Germline lookup yields CDR1 SQVTM and CDR2 ANQGSEA. CDR3 DNA sequence: TGCAGCGTGTTAGGGGACACTGAAGCTTTCTTT. This gives the protein CSVLGDTEAFF. Combining the CDR3 with reference TRBV29-1 and TRBJ1-1 gives the whole variable domain SAVISQKPSRDICQRGTSLTIQCQVDSQVTMMFWYRQQPGQSLTLIATANQGSEATYESGFVIDKFPISRPNLTFSTLTVSNMSPEDSSIYLCSVLGDTEAFFGQGTRLTVV.

The rearrangement joins TRBV18 to TRBJ1-2; D is uncertain. The germline V gene encodes CDR1 KGHSH and CDR2 LQKENI. The ends were cut back, 3 bases at V and 7 bases at J, with 12 bases in the middle. This CDR3 has 13 residues. The CDR3 is CASSPGRSGGYTF. The CDR3 DNA sequence: TGTGCCAGCTCACCGGGGAGATCGGGTGGCTACACCTTC.

Points on this clone: The same CDR3 also results from other DNA sequences found in this sample. The rearrangement uses TRBV19 and TRBJ1-4; D may be TRBD1 (5 bases). Germline-derived CDR1 and CDR2 are LNHDA and SQIVND (reference sequence). Trimming took 7 bases from V and 2 from J, leaving 11 bases between them. The CDR3 loop spans 14 amino acids. CDR3 nucleotide sequence: TGTGCCAGTAAGGGGCATGCGACTAATGAAAAACTGTTTTTT. This sequence encodes CASKGHATNEKLFF.

This chain joins TRBV11-2 and TRBJ2-4; possibly TRBD1 or TRBD2 for D (5 bases each). The CDR3 consists of 16 residues. Germline V gene sequence: CDR1 SGHAT, CDR2 FQNNGV. Trimming stripped 6 bases from V and 0 bases from J, with 15 bases between. CDR3 coding DNA: TGTGCCAGCAGTCCGCTTGGGGACCTAGCCAAAAACATTCAGTACTTC. This translates into CASSPLGDLAKNIQYF. The full variable domain, rest sourced from reference TRBV11-2 and TRBJ2-4, is EAGVAQSPRYKIIEKRQSVAFWCNPISGHATLYWYQQILGQGPKLLIQFQNNGVVDDSQLPKDRFSAERLKGVDSTLKIQPAKLEDSAVYLCASSPLGDLAKNIQYFGAGTRLSVL.

The CDR3 nucleotides read TGTGCCAGCAGTCCTTATGAGGAGACCCAGTACTTC. Translation gives CASSPYEETQYF. The V gene is TRBV12-3 or TRBV12-4, the J gene TRBJ2-5; unclear D gene. With 5 bases removed from V and 5 bases from J, the gap between germline ends came to 9 bases. The CDR3 is 12 amino acids.

The genes are TRBV6-5 and TRBJ2-3; 9 bases are shared with TRBD2. Germline assignment: CDR1 MNHEY and CDR2 SVGAGI. With V trimmed by 8 bases and J by 7 bases, 10 bases remained unmatched. CDR3 length equals 14 residues. The DNA for the CDR3 is TGTGCCAGCGAAGCGGCGGGGGGGCAAAATACGCAGTATTTT. It yields the protein CASEAAGGQNTQYF.

The V call is TRBV11-2, the J call TRBJ2-2; D unresolved. The V and J ends lost 0 bases and 3 bases respectively, with 5 bases between them. Germline assignment: CDR1 SGHAT and CDR2 FQNNGV. This CDR3 region has 14 residues. The CDR3 loop reads CASSLDRYTGELFF. As DNA, the CDR3 is TGTGCCAGCAGCTTAGACAGGTACACCGGGGAGCTGTTTTTT.

V is TRBV6-2 or TRBV6-3 and J is TRBJ1-4, with 9 bases matching TRBD1. CDR1 and CDR2 from the germline V gene are MNHEY and SVGEGT. This CDR3 is built from 14 residues. V was pared by 8 bases and J by 8 bases, with 9 bases of the junction left unmatched. CDR3 DNA sequence: TGTGCCAGCGGCCTGGGACAGGGAGGAGAAAAACTGTTTTTT. This encodes CASGLGQGGEKLFF.